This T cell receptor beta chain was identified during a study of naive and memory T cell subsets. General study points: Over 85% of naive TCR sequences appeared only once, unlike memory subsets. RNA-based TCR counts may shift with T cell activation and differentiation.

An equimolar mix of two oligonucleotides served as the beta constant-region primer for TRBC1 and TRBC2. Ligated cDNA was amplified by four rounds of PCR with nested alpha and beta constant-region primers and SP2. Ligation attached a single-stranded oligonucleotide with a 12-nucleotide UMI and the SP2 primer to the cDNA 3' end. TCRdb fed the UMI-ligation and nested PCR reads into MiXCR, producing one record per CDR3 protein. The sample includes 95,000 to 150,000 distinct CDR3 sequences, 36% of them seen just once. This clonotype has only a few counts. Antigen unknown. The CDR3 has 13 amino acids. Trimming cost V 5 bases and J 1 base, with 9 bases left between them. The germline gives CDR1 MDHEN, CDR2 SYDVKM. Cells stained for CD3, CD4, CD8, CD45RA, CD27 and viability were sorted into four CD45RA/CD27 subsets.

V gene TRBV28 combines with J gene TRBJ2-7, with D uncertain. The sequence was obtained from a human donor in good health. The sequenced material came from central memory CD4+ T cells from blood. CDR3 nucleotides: TGTGCCAGCAGTAACCCGGTATCCTACGAGCAGTACTTC. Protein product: CASSNPVSYEQYF.